This T cell receptor beta chain comes out of a study of T cell responses to AZD1222 COVID-19 vaccine. A word on this clone: Its antigen is unknown.

Study findings and constraints: Dominant CD4 TCR responses targeted spike regions 160-218 and 743-854. Without day 14 samples, only post-peak T cell repertoires were studied.

This CDR3 is 14 amino acids long. With 8 bases clipped from V and 5 bases from J, the junction kept 10 bases outside the gene matches. The germline CDR1 and CDR2 sequences are MDHEN and SYDVKM. Assay used: immunoSEQ multiplex PCR; TCRdb lists only in-frame clones, some missing. In the table there are about 50,000 clones, over 60% of which are singletons. The V call is TRBV28, the J call TRBJ2-5; 8 bases fit TRBD2. Specimen: peripheral blood, collected on day 0 of AZD1222 vaccination. The clonotype originates from an adult in good health. For the CDR3, the DNA is TGTGCCAGCTGGCCGGGAGGGCGGGGTGAGACCCAGTACTTC. Its translation is CASWPGGRGETQYF.